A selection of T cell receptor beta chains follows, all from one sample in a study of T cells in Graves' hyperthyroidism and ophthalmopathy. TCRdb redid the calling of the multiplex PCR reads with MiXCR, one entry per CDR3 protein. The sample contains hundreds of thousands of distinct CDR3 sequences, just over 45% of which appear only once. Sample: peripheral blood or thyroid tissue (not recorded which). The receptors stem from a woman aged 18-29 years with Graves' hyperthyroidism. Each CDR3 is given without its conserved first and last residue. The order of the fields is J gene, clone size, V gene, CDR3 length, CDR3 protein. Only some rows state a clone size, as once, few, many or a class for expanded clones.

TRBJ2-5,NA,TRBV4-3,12,ASSQVGRGETQY
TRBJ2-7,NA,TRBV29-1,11,SVKTTLSYEQY
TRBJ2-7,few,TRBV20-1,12,SARSGRVSYEQY
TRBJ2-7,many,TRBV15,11,ATSRDSGYEQY
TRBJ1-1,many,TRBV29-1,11,SVLVASWTEAF
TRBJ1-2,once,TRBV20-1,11,SASQGQAYGYT
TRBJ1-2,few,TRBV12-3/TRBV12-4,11,ASSLEGPGDYT
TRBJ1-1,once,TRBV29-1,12,SVLPGQMNTEAF
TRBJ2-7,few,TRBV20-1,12,SALGQGGSYEQY
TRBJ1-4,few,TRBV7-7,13,ASSAGGQGSEKLF
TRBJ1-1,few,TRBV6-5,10,ASTPYRGMAF
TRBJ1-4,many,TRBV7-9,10,ASSSEGEKLF
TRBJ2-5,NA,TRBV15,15,ATSRDLPGQGAETQY
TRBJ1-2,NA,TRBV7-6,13,ASSPLGQGNYGYT
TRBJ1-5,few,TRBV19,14,ASSIGDRGWDQPQH
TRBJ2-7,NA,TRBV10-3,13,AISELVGGTYEQY
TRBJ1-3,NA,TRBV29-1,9,SARQGGQAY
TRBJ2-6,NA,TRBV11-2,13,ASSPRPTGANVLT
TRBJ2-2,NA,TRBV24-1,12,ATSDLPGPGELF
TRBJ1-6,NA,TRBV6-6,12,ASRPGILNSPLH
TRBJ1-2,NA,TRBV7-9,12,ASRPSGRNYGYT
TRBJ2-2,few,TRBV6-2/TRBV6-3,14,ASSYSVDRVTGELF
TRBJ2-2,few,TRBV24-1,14,ATSDSTGTEMGELF
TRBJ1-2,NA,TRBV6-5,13,ASSLWAGMVDGYT
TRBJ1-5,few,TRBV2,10,ASASGNQPQH
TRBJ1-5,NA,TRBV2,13,ASSLRAGSNQPQH
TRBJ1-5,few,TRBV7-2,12,ASSPLVSNQPQH
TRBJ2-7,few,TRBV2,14,ASSELFADRAYEQY
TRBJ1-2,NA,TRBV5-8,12,ASSQRGGNYGYT